Below are 28 T cell receptor beta chains sequenced from a single sample in a study of blood T cell repertoires in COVID-19. Using immunoSEQ multiplex PCR, the repertoire was profiled, and TCRdb retains in-frame clones only, with some absent. The table lists fewer than 350,000 clones, around nine tenths of them singletons. Specimen: PBMCs or T cells enriched from blood (not recorded which). The receptors shown here come from a woman between 35 and 50 years old who had recovered from COVID-19.

V and J are TRBV7-2 and TRBJ2-3; TRBD2 matches at 13 bases. With V trimmed by 10 bases and J by 1 base, 5 bases remained unmatched. There are 15 residues in the CDR3. Germline CDR1 SGHTA, CDR2 FQGNSA. In nucleotides, the CDR3 is TGTGCCACTAGGACTAGCGGGAGAGGCACAGATACGCAGTATTTT. Encoded protein: CATRTSGRGTDTQYF.

The V call is TRBV3-1 (or the pseudogene TRBV3-2), the J call TRBJ2-3; 9 nucleotides line up with TRBD1. This CDR3 region has 16 residues. Germline CDR1 LGHDT, CDR2 YNNKEL (reference sequence). V was clipped by 4 bases and J by 4 bases; unmatched bases: 9. CDR3 loop: CASSPDLGTGSDTQYF. CDR3 DNA: TGTGCCAGCAGCCCCGATCTCGGGACAGGGTCAGATACGCAGTATTTT.

J is TRBJ1-2 and V is TRBV27; maybe TRBD1 (5 bases). V shed 6 bases and J shed 7 bases, with 15 bases lying between them. This CDR3 has 13 amino acids. The germline gives CDR1 MNHEY, CDR2 SMNVEV (reference sequence). DNA of the CDR3: TGTGCCAGCAGGATCGACAGACTGAGTGGCTACACCTTC. Its translation is CASRIDRLSGYTF.

J is TRBJ2-5 and V is TRBV24-1; TRBD1 matches at 7 bases. Losses at the gene ends were 4 bases for V and 7 bases for J; bases not matched to a gene: 14. The CDR3 has 16 residues. The germline V gene has CDR1 KGHDR and CDR2 SFDVKD. The CDR3 is CATSDRAQGPGGTQYF. In nucleotides, the CDR3 is TGTGCCACCAGTGACCGAGCTCAGGGGCCAGGGGGGACCCAGTACTTC.

This chain links TRBV30 with TRBJ2-1; no firm D call. V shed 1 base and J shed 10 bases, with 5 bases lying between them. Per germline, CDR1 GTSNPN and CDR2 SVGIG (reference sequence). This CDR3 is 10 amino acids long. The DNA for the CDR3 is TGTGCCTGGAGTGCAGCGGAGCAGTTCTTC. Translation gives CAWSAAEQFF.

This clone was counted once. A read error may account for a junction end that differs from germline. This chain links TRBV7-9 with TRBJ2-1; TRBD2 agrees at 8 bases. Germline assignment: CDR1 SEHNR and CDR2 FQNEAQ (reference sequence). This CDR3 is built from 13 residues. The chain's CDR3 is CASSSRQVGREVF. CDR3 bases: TGTGCCAGCAGCTCCCGGCAGGTCGGGAGGGAGGTCTTC.

The chain is built from TRBV27 and TRBJ1-5, with 9 positions matching TRBD1. Germline-derived CDR1 and CDR2 are MNHEY and SMNVEV (reference sequence). J lost 2 bases, V lost 4 bases, and 6 bases had no gene match. The CDR3 has 16 residues. CDR3: CASSSGQGFGNQPQHF. CDR3 nucleotide sequence: TGTGCCAGCAGTTCGGGACAGGGTTTCGGCAATCAGCCCCAGCATTTT.

J is TRBJ2-7 and V is TRBV7-2, with 11 bases aligning to TRBD2. V lost 3 bases to trimming and J lost 4 bases; unmatched junction nucleotides: 5. The CDR3 is made up of 15 amino acids. The germline V gene has CDR1 SGHTA and CDR2 FQGNSA. The CDR3 bases are TGTGCCAGCAGCTTGACTAGCGGGGACGGGTACGAGCAGTACTTC. This encodes CASSLTSGDGYEQYF.

This chain connects TRBV4-2 to TRBJ1-3; 9 nucleotides line up with TRBD1. This CDR3 region has 18 residues. Germline CDR1 reads LGHNA; CDR2 reads YNFKEQ. V shed 3 bases, J shed 2 bases, and the junction held 11 bases outside the gene matches. This CDR3 is CASSHGPGQGGPGNTIYF. The CDR3 DNA reads as TGTGCCAGCAGCCACGGACCGGGACAGGGAGGACCTGGAAACACCATATATTTT.

This clone was seen only a few times. One end of the junction varies from germline; a read error may be responsible. The rearrangement uses TRBV11-3 and TRBJ2-1, with 7 bases aligning to TRBD2. Germline V lookup: CDR1 SGHNT, CDR2 YENEEA. The CDR3 sequence is 12 residues long. In DNA form, the CDR3 reads TGTGCCAGCAGCTCCGGGAGGAATGGGCAGTTCTTC. Translating it yields CASSSGRNGQFF.

This chain joins TRBV7-9 and TRBJ2-1; 9 nucleotides agree with TRBD2. This CDR3 comprises 15 residues. Germline V gene lookup returns CDR1 SEHNR and CDR2 FQNEAQ (reference sequence). Losses at the gene ends were 3 bases for V and 3 bases for J; bases not matched to a gene: 3. The CDR3, as DNA: TGTGCCAGCAGCTTCCGACTAGCGGACTACAATGAGCAGTTCTTC. Protein sequence: CASSFRLADYNEQFF.

This clone has just one count. The chain's CDR3 is CASRENTNEKLFF. The CDR3 DNA follows: TGTGCCAGCAGGGAGAATACTAATGAAAAACTGTTTTTT. The chain couples TRBV6-6 to TRBJ1-4; D call uncertain. Germline lookup yields CDR1 MNHNY and CDR2 SVGAGI (reference sequence). Trimming removed 6 bases at V and 2 bases at J, with 7 bases between. The CDR3 contains 13 residues.

The chain uses TRBV28 and TRBJ2-7; 8 positions match TRBD2. CDR1 and CDR2 from the germline V gene are MDHEN and SYDVKM. The V segment lost 1 base and the J segment 3 bases; nucleotides outside the gene matches: 5. This CDR3 has 15 amino acids. The CDR3 region has the DNA TGTGCCAGCAGTTTATTGACTAGCGACGTCTACGAGCAGTACTTC. It codes for CASSLLTSDVYEQYF. Based on the CDR3 plus reference TRBV28 and TRBJ2-7, the full variable domain is DVKVTQSSRYLVKRTGEKVFLECVQDMDHENMFWYRQDPGLGLRLIYFSYDVKMKEKGDIPEGYSVSREKKERFSLILESASTNQTSMYLCASSLLTSDVYEQYFGPGTRLTVT.

J is TRBJ2-7 and V is TRBV7-2; 8 positions match TRBD2. The CDR3 consists of 16 residues. V was pared by 5 bases and J by 4 bases, with 13 bases of the junction left unmatched. CDR1 and CDR2 from the germline V gene are SGHTA and FQGNSA. Here the CDR3 DNA reads TGTGCCAGCAGCCCCAAAAGGCGGGAGGAAACATACGAGCAGTACTTC. It specifies CASSPKRREETYEQYF. Together with reference TRBV7-2 and TRBJ2-7, the CDR3 gives the full variable domain: GAGVSQSPSNKVTEKGKDVELRCDPISGHTALYWYRQSLGQGLEFLIYFQGNSAPDKSGLPSDRFSAERTGGSVSTLTIQRTQQEDSAVYLCASSPKRREETYEQYFGPGTRLTVT.

The chain employs TRBV3-1 (or the pseudogene TRBV3-2) and TRBJ1-1; TRBD1 aligns across 10 bases. The germline gives CDR1 LGHDT, CDR2 YNNKEL (reference sequence). This CDR3 comprises 14 residues. With V trimmed by 6 bases and J by 6 bases, 7 bases remained unmatched. CDR3 region: CASSRQGANSEAFF. The CDR3 nucleotides read TGTGCCAGCAGTCGACAGGGGGCTAACTCTGAAGCTTTCTTT.

The V call is TRBV7-8, the J call TRBJ1-5; TRBD1 is a possible D gene (6 bases). Trimming removed 5 bases from V and 3 bases from J, with 14 bases in between. The CDR3 length is 15 residues. CDR1 and CDR2 from the germline V gene are SGHVS and FQNEAQ. The CDR3 loop is CASSPDTGFNQPQHF. The CDR3 DNA reads TGTGCCAGCAGCCCGGACACAGGGTTCAATCAGCCCCAGCATTTT. Full variable domain (remainder filled in from reference TRBV7-8 and TRBJ1-5): GAGVSQSPRYKVAKRGQDVALRCDPISGHVSLFWYQQALGQGPEFLTYFQNEAQLDKSGLPSDRFFAERPEGSVSTLKIQRTQQEDSAVYLCASSPDTGFNQPQHFGDGTRLSIL.

The rearrangement uses TRBV28 and TRBJ2-3, with 7 bases that match TRBD1. V trimming: 5 bases; J trimming: 2 bases; junction bases outside the gene matches: 7. The CDR3 totals 15 residues. Germline assignment: CDR1 MDHEN and CDR2 SYDVKM. CDR3 amino acids: CASSHYRGSTDTQYF. CDR3 in DNA: TGTGCCAGCAGTCACTACAGGGGATCCACAGATACGCAGTATTTT.

The V call is TRBV3-1 (or the pseudogene TRBV3-2), the J call TRBJ2-3; 8 nucleotides match TRBD2. V lost 6 bases and J lost 6; bases outside the gene matches: 8. This CDR3 has 14 residues. The germline V gene encodes CDR1 LGHDT and CDR2 YNNKEL (reference sequence). CDR3 nucleotides: TGTGCCAGCAGTCCAAGCGGGAGTGGTGATACGCAGTATTTT. Amino acid sequence: CASSPSGSGDTQYF.

This clone was seen a single time. The chain employs TRBV5-1 and TRBJ2-7; weak D call: TRBD1 (5 bases). V lost 1 base and J 5 bases, leaving 13 bases between the germline ends. CDR3 size: 14 residues. The V gene's germline CDR1 is SGHRS and CDR2 YFSETQ. CDR3 residues: CASSLTSGIDEQYF. The CDR3, as DNA: TGCGCCAGCAGCTTGACCTCAGGGATCGACGAGCAGTACTTC.

The chain links TRBV7-9 to TRBJ1-1, with 7 bases lining up with TRBD1. V was clipped by 3 bases and J by 10 bases; unmatched bases: 5. This CDR3 is 12 amino acids long. Germline lookup yields CDR1 SEHNR and CDR2 FQNEAQ (reference sequence). This CDR3 reads CASSFTTGRAFF. Written as DNA, the CDR3 is TGTGCCAGCAGCTTCACGACAGGGAGAGCTTTCTTT. The whole variable domain, filled in from reference TRBV7-9 and TRBJ1-1, reads DTGVSQNPRHKITKRGQNVTFRCDPISEHNRLYWYRQTLGQGPEFLTYFQNEAQLEKSRLLSDRFSAERPKGSFSTLEIQRTEQGDSAMYLCASSFTTGRAFFGQGTRLTVV.

This clone was seen just once. The chain links TRBV12-5 to TRBJ2-3; a weak D match, TRBD2 (5 bases). Germline loops: CDR1 LGHNT, CDR2 FRNRAP. The CDR3 sequence is 14 residues long. V was clipped by 5 bases and J by 6 bases, with 15 bases between them. The CDR3 spells CASGLGNQIDTQYF. The CDR3 DNA follows: TGTGCTAGTGGTCTCGGGAACCAGATCGATACGCAGTATTTT.

V and J are TRBV5-1 and TRBJ1-1; D may be TRBD1 (6 bases). The CDR3 totals 14 residues. With 0 bases removed from V and 7 bases from J, the gap between germline ends came to 13 bases. Germline V gene lookup returns CDR1 SGHRS and CDR2 YFSETQ. In DNA, the CDR3 is TGCGCCAGCAGCTTGGCCCCGGGACAACTTGAAGCTTTCTTT. The encoded protein is CASSLAPGQLEAFF.

This clone showed up just a few times. The chain uses TRBV11-3 and TRBJ1-3; D not certain. The germline V and J ends were trimmed by 5 bases and 0 bases, with 2 bases remaining between them. The CDR3 runs 12 residues. Germline CDR1 reads SGHNT; CDR2 reads YENEEA. CDR3 amino acids: CASSLSGNTIYF. The CDR3 DNA follows: TGTGCCAGCAGCCTCTCTGGAAACACCATATATTTT. The complete variable domain, with remaining parts taken from reference TRBV11-3 and TRBJ1-3, reads EAGVVQSPRYKIIEKKQPVAFWCNPISGHNTLYWYLQNLGQGPELLIRYENEEAVDDSQLPKDRFSAERLKGVDSTLKIQPAELGDSAVYLCASSLSGNTIYFGEGSWLTVV.

The rearrangement uses TRBV27 and TRBJ1-4, with D maybe TRBD1 (5 bases). From germline, CDR1 is MNHEY and CDR2 SMNVEV (reference sequence). Trimming stripped 2 bases from V and 7 bases from J, with 11 bases between. CDR3 length: 14 residues. The CDR3 coding sequence is TGTGCCAGCAGTTTAGGAGGGGATGGTGAAAAACTGTTTTTT. Translating gives CASSLGGDGEKLFF.

J is TRBJ1-2 and V is TRBV24-1; 9 nucleotides align to TRBD1. Per germline, CDR1 KGHDR and CDR2 SFDVKD. The CDR3 length is 13 residues. Unmatched junction bases numbered 0, after V lost 4 bases and J lost 4 bases. The CDR3 bases are TGTGCCACCAGTGAGACAGGGGGCTATGGCTACACCTTC. Protein product: CATSETGGYGYTF.

V usage is TRBV28 and J usage is TRBJ2-1; a weak D match, TRBD2 (5 bases). Trimming took off 7 bases at V and 6 bases at J, with 16 bases between the two ends. The CDR3 runs 14 residues. Per the germline V gene, CDR1 is MDHEN and CDR2 is SYDVKM. CDR3 bases: TGTGCCAGCAATGAGGGCCCTCGGGGCAATGAGCAGTTCTTC. It translates to CASNEGPRGNEQFF.

The chain has TRBV6-6 and TRBJ2-5; 11 bases fit TRBD2. Germline CDR1 is MNHNY and CDR2 is SVGAGI (reference sequence). V was clipped by 2 bases and J by 5 bases; unmatched bases: 1. This CDR3 region has 14 residues. The CDR3 sequence: CASSYVAGGETQYF. CDR3 DNA sequence: TGTGCCAGCAGTTACGTAGCGGGAGGGGAGACCCAGTACTTC.

V and J are TRBV5-1 and TRBJ2-7, with 7 bases that match TRBD2. The V gene's germline CDR1 is SGHRS and CDR2 YFSETQ. V was pared by 4 bases and J by 4 bases, with 11 bases of the junction left unmatched. The CDR3 runs 15 residues. The CDR3 region is CASSPGRSLRYEQYF. As DNA, the CDR3 is TGCGCCAGCAGCCCCGGGAGGTCTTTACGATACGAGCAGTACTTC.